This T cell receptor beta chain comes out of a study of cytomegalovirus exposure and HLA in healthy donors. Whole-study results and caveats: A link between a missense DCLRE1C variant and TCR beta V- and J-gene trimming emerged from a later analysis. The authors reported that TCR beta sequences could predict HLA-A and HLA-B alleles. These predictions were accurate for most subjects in the first cohort. A later analysis showed that HLA-associated TCR beta chains had undergone more clonal expansion than equally common others.

PCR involved 60 Vbeta and 13 Jbeta primers. TCRdb's copy holds only in-frame clones and misses some; the assay was immunoSEQ multiplex PCR. This table has 150,000 to 200,000 clones, about 78% appearing once. Details on this clone: The target antigen is unknown.

After removal of 3 bases from V and 8 bases from J, the junction contained 7 bases not matched to a gene. This CDR3 spans 15 amino acids. Germline loops: CDR1 SGDLS, CDR2 YYNGEE. This chain joins TRBV9 and TRBJ2-1, with 11 bases fitting TRBD2. The sample taken for sequencing was PBMCs. This sequence originates from a man aged 40-55 years in good health and CMV-seronegative. The CDR3 DNA reads as TGTGCCAGCAGCGCAACTAGCGGGAGTTGGTATGAGCAGTTCTTC. It is translated as CASSATSGSWYEQFF.